This T cell receptor beta chain was sequenced in a study of response to subunit inactivated influenza vaccine. As for this clonotype: Its antigen remains unidentified.

Study findings and constraints: Authors proposed each seasonal influenza vaccination draws in few new T cells.

In TCRdb, the RT-PCR reads were re-called with MiXCR into one record per CDR3 protein. The sample lists around 710,000 distinct CDR3 sequences, approximately 15% occurring once. This TCR was sampled from a middle-aged man who received an inactivated influenza vaccine. Sequencing was performed on PBMCs from blood, taken 14 to 15 days before vaccination.

The CDR3 sequence is CSARRIYEQYF. CDR3 DNA: TGCAGTGCTAGACGGATCTACGAGCAGTACTTC. The chain carries TRBV20-1 and TRBJ2-7; D remains ambiguous. V was pared by 2 bases and J by 3 bases, with 5 bases between. This CDR3 is 11 amino acids long. Germline V gene sequence: CDR1 DFQATT, CDR2 SNEGSKA (reference sequence).